This T cell receptor beta chain was found in a study of blood T cell repertoires in COVID-19. Study context: Spain, Italy and the United States supplied samples that represented acute and convalescent COVID-19. T cells, B-cell-depleted T cells, or PBMCs provided the cDNA or gDNA that served as material.

The CDR3 is 13 residues long. J gave up 4 bases and V 6 bases, and 3 bases lay outside the gene matches. Seattle patient enrollment occurred during active infection, with longitudinal follow-up thereafter. Data came from immunoSEQ multiplex PCR; TCRdb stores just in-frame clones and leaves some out. The sample comprises hundreds of thousands of clones, around 85% of which are singletons, and 5.1% rests with the top ten. Sequencing was done on a sample of peripheral blood. The receptor's source is a man aged 50 to 60 with COVID-19, enrolled during active disease. J is TRBJ1-5 and V is TRBV12-3 or TRBV12-4; 7 bases are a match to TRBD1. CDR3 in DNA: TGTGCCAGCAGCGTGACAGGGAATCAGCCCCAGCATTTT. Its translation: CASSVTGNQPQHF.